The 21 T cell receptor beta chains given below trace back to one sample, sequenced in a study of cytomegalovirus exposure and HLA in healthy donors (dated by TCRdb to about 2017). Library construction relied on the immunoSEQ multiplex PCR assay. The multiplex PCR relied on a mix of 60 forward primers for TCR Vbeta segments and 13 reverse primers for TCR Jbeta segments. Not all clones reach the TCRdb copy of this immuneACCESS table, which keeps in-frame sequences only. Checked studies attribute under half of the gap to unresolved V genes and leave the rest unexplained. The sample table shows fewer than 200,000 clones, and about 77% are seen once. The ten biggest clones cover 7.4% of the sample. Sequencing used PBMCs. The origin of the receptors is a male donor in good health and CMV-seropositive.

J is TRBJ2-3 and V is TRBV29-1, with 10 bases aligning to TRBD2. The junction had 7 bases not matched to a gene; V was cut back by 7 bases and J by 6 bases. The CDR3 consists of 13 residues. Germline-derived CDR1 and CDR2 are SQVTM and ANQGSEA. CDR3 coding DNA: TGCAGCGGGTGGACTAGCGGCCCGGATACGCAGTATTTT. This codes for CSGWTSGPDTQYF.

This chain links TRBV7-3 with TRBJ2-1, with D maybe TRBD2 (6 bases). Trimming left V 4 bases short and J 13 bases short, with 14 bases between. The CDR3 is made up of 12 amino acids. Germline lookup yields CDR1 SGHTA and CDR2 FQGTGA. The CDR3 sequence: CASSSQTSRQFF. The CDR3 DNA is TGTGCCAGCAGCTCCCAGACTAGTCGTCAGTTCTTC.

The chain recombines TRBV4-1 with TRBJ2-5; unclear D gene. V gave up 3 bases and J gave up 3 bases, with 8 bases separating them. The CDR3 has 13 amino acids. The germline V gene encodes CDR1 MGHRA and CDR2 YSYEKL. CDR3 in amino acids: CASSQWAKETQYF. CDR3 in DNA: TGCGCCAGCAGCCAGTGGGCTAAAGAGACCCAGTACTTC.

The chain has TRBV5-1 and TRBJ2-3, with 11 positions matching TRBD2. This CDR3 is built from 16 residues. CDR1 and CDR2 (germline): SGHRS, YFSETQ. V gave up 1 base and J gave up 3 bases; unmatched junction bases: 4. This chain's CDR3 is CASSLSLAGGTDTQYF. CDR3 coding DNA: TGCGCCAGCAGCTTGAGTCTAGCGGGGGGTACAGATACGCAGTATTTT. The whole variable domain, filled in from reference TRBV5-1 and TRBJ2-3, reads KAGVTQTPRYLIKTRGQQVTLSCSPISGHRSVSWYQQTPGQGLQFLFEYFSETQRNKGNFPGRFSGRQFSNSRSEMNVSTLELGDSALYLCASSLSLAGGTDTQYFGPGTRLTVL.

This chain connects TRBV7-9 to TRBJ2-7, with 8 nucleotides matching TRBD1. The CDR3 length is 12 residues. The V and J ends lost 4 bases and 6 bases, in that order; junction bases with no gene match: 2. Germline CDR1 is SEHNR and CDR2 is FQNEAQ (reference sequence). The CDR3 is CASSYTGGEQYF. The CDR3 bases are TGTGCCAGCAGCTACACAGGGGGCGAGCAGTACTTC.

This clone showed up just a few times. The chain recombines TRBV7-9 with TRBJ2-1; 7 nucleotides agree with TRBD1. This CDR3 has 16 residues. The J segment lost 2 bases and the V segment lost 5 bases, leaving 9 bases of the junction unmatched. CDR1 and CDR2 from the germline V gene are SEHNR and FQNEAQ (reference sequence). The CDR3 nucleotides are TGTGCCAGCAGCCGGAGCCGGGGACAGACCTACAATGAGCAGTTCTTC. This encodes CASSRSRGQTYNEQFF.

The gene calls are TRBV28 and TRBJ2-3, with a possible D match to TRBD2 (5 bases). CDR3 length: 17 residues. Per germline, CDR1 MDHEN and CDR2 SYDVKM. V shed 3 bases and J shed 2 bases, with 18 bases lying between them. The CDR3 is CASSFGETFMDTDTQYF. The CDR3 DNA sequence: TGTGCCAGCAGTTTCGGGGAGACTTTTATGGACACAGATACGCAGTATTTT.

The V gene is TRBV5-4, the J gene TRBJ2-2; tentative D call: TRBD2 (5 bases). The CDR3 contains 15 residues. CDR1 is SGHNT and CDR2 is YYREEE in the germline V gene (reference sequence). Between the trimmed V and J ends, which lost 4 bases and 0 bases, there was a span of 10 bases. The CDR3 sequence: CASSPRTSNTGELFF. The CDR3 nucleotides read TGTGCCAGCAGCCCCCGGACTTCGAACACCGGGGAGCTGTTTTTT.

The chain joins TRBV4-1 to TRBJ1-2; 7 bases map to TRBD1. The CDR3 is 16 amino acids. In germline, CDR1 is MGHRA, CDR2 YSYEKL. The V segment lost 0 bases and the J segment 4 bases; nucleotides outside the gene matches: 8. The CDR3: CASSQDLGGVIYGYTF. In nucleotides, the CDR3 is TGCGCCAGCAGCCAAGATTTAGGGGGCGTTATCTATGGCTACACCTTC.

The CDR3, as DNA: TGTGCCACCAGCAGTAGACAGGGGGTGAACACTGAAGCTTTCTTT. Translation gives CATSSRQGVNTEAFF. V is TRBV15 and J is TRBJ1-1; 9 bases are a match to TRBD1. The CDR3 is 15 amino acids. Germline V gene lookup returns CDR1 LNHNV and CDR2 YYDKDF (reference sequence). V lost 3 bases, J lost 0 bases, and 2 bases stayed unmatched. Using reference TRBV15 and TRBJ1-1 for the parts outside the CDR3, the full variable domain is DAMVIQNPRYQVTQFGKPVTLSCSQTLNHNVMYWYQQKSSQAPKLLFHYYDKDFNNEADTPDNFQSRRPNTSFCFLDIRSPGLGDTAMYLCATSSRQGVNTEAFFGQGTRLTVV.

This chain joins TRBV5-1 and TRBJ2-5; tentatively, D is TRBD2 (6 bases). The germline CDR1 and CDR2 sequences are SGHRS and YFSETQ. The CDR3 contains 14 residues. Trimming left V 4 bases short and J 4 bases short, with 14 bases between. The CDR3 DNA is TGCGCCAGCAGCCAGGGCGGGGTTGGAGAGACCCAGTACTTC. Its translation: CASSQGGVGETQYF.

The J gene is TRBJ2-1, the V gene TRBV30; 11 bases line up with TRBD2. Germline V lookup: CDR1 GTSNPN, CDR2 SVGIG (reference sequence). The CDR3 loop spans 14 amino acids. The junction had 7 bases not matched to a gene; V was cut back by 6 bases and J by 6 bases. Here the CDR3 DNA reads TGTGCCTGTCGGTTAGCGGGGGGGCGCAATGAGCAGTTCTTC. Translation: CACRLAGGRNEQFF.

The chain employs TRBV7-2 and TRBJ2-7; the D gene is possibly TRBD1 (6 bases). Trimming stripped 4 bases from V and 3 bases from J, with 19 bases between. From germline, CDR1 is SGHTA and CDR2 FQGNSA. This CDR3 has 16 residues. The chain's CDR3 is CASSYPGARLVYEQYF. The CDR3, as DNA: TGTGCCAGCAGCTACCCAGGGGCCCGGCTTGTCTACGAGCAGTACTTC.

Notes on this clone: Within the sample, other DNA sequences also encode this same CDR3. The chain is built from TRBV20-1 and TRBJ2-7; no reliable D call. V was cut by 4 bases and J by 0 bases, with 4 bases left in between. Germline values: CDR1 DFQATT, CDR2 SNEGSKA (reference sequence). The CDR3 is made up of 11 amino acids. CDR3 in DNA: TGCAGTGCTACCAGCTCCTACGAGCAGTACTTC. This translates into CSATSSYEQYF.

V is TRBV18 and J is TRBJ1-1; D may be TRBD1 (6 bases). V lost 1 base to trimming and J lost 1 base, with 7 bases between them. The CDR3 is 14 amino acids. Per the germline V gene, CDR1 is KGHSH and CDR2 is LQKENI. This CDR3 is CASSPRQENTEAFF. The CDR3 DNA is TGTGCCAGCTCACCACGACAGGAGAACACTGAAGCTTTCTTT.

The gene calls are TRBV29-1 and TRBJ2-2; the match to TRBD1 covers 10 bases. Unmatched junction bases numbered 13, after V lost 4 bases and J lost 5 bases. Looked up from germline, CDR1 is SQVTM and CDR2 is ANQGSEA. The CDR3 loop spans 17 amino acids. The CDR3 sequence is CSVVLYGGTGETGELFF. The CDR3 nucleotides are TGCAGCGTTGTTCTATATGGAGGGACAGGGGAGACCGGGGAGCTGTTTTTT.

The chain links TRBV9 to TRBJ1-5; D gene unclear. CDR1 and CDR2 from the germline V gene are SGDLS and YYNGEE. The CDR3 sequence is 13 residues long. Trimming left V 3 bases short and J 2 bases short, with 6 bases between. The CDR3 nucleotides read TGTGCCAGCAGCGCCTCAGGCAATCAGCCCCAGCATTTT. Translation: CASSASGNQPQHF.

CDR3 nucleotides: TGTGCCACCAGCAGAGCCGGAGTGATGAACACTGAAGCTTTCTTT. The encoded protein is CATSRAGVMNTEAFF. This chain connects TRBV15 to TRBJ1-1; D unclear. The CDR3 extends over 15 amino acids. Trimming took off 1 base at V and 0 bases at J, with 9 bases between the two ends. Germline V gene sequence: CDR1 LNHNV, CDR2 YYDKDF (reference sequence).

The rearrangement uses TRBV9 and TRBJ1-5; TRBD1 is a possible D gene (6 bases). V was clipped by 0 bases and J by 8 bases, with 9 bases between them. CDR1 SGDLS and CDR2 YYNGEE come from the germline V gene. The CDR3 sequence is 13 residues long. CDR3 in DNA: TGTGCCAGCAGCGTAGAGGGGGTGGAGCCCCAGCATTTT. Residues: CASSVEGVEPQHF.

J is TRBJ1-1 and V is TRBV11-2, with D unresolved. Trimming left V 5 bases short and J 3 bases short, with 19 bases between. The germline CDR1 and CDR2 sequences are SGHAT and FQNNGV. This CDR3 spans 16 amino acids. The CDR3 sequence: CASSLLKAARDTEAFF. In DNA form, the CDR3 reads TGTGCCAGCAGCCTTCTAAAAGCCGCGCGGGACACTGAAGCTTTCTTT.

A few counts support this clone. The same CDR3 arises from other DNA sequences in this sample as well. The rearrangement links TRBV4-1 to TRBJ2-6; D is perhaps TRBD2 (5 bases). This CDR3 region has 16 residues. Germline V gene sequence: CDR1 MGHRA, CDR2 YSYEKL. Between the trimmed V and J ends, which lost 0 bases and 2 bases, there was a span of 8 bases. The CDR3 here is CASSQDEGTGANVLTF. The CDR3 DNA reads as TGCGCCAGCAGCCAAGATGAGGGAACTGGGGCCAACGTCCTGACTTTC.